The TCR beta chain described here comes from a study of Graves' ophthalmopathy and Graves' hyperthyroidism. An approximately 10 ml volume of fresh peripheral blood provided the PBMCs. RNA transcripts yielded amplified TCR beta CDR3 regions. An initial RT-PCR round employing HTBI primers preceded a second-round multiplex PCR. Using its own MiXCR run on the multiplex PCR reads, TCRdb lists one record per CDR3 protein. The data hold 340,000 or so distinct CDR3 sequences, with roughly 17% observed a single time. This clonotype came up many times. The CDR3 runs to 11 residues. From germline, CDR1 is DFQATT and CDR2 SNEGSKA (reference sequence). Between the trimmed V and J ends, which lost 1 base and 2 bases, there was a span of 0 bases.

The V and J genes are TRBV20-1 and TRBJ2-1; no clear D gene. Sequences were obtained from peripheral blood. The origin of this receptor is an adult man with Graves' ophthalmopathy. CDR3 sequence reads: CSARAYNEQFF. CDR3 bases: TGCAGTGCTAGAGCCTACAATGAGCAGTTCTTC.